Detailed here is one TCR beta chain. Its antigen is unidentified. This sample was taken from a study of vaccination and CD4 T cells after COVID-19. Findings and limits, study-wide: When vaccine-specific clones from convalescent patients were examined, 304 of 307 were spike mono-reactive.

Trimming removed 4 bases at V and 5 bases at J, with 16 bases between. This CDR3 is built from 16 residues. Germline assignment: CDR1 KGHDR and CDR2 SFDVKD. Treatment here: approximately nine-day PBMC culture with coronavirus spike peptide pools or control peptides (ViraFEST assay). Sequencing of the DNA from cultured CD4+ T cells was carried out with the Oncomine TCR Beta short-read assay. Using its own MiXCR run on the PCR reads, TCRdb lists one record per CDR3 protein. In the table there are fewer than 20,000 distinct CDR3 sequences, 73% of which are singletons. The source of this sequence is a human donor who had recovered from COVID-19. The V gene is TRBV24-1, the J gene TRBJ2-2; unclear D gene. The source material was CD4+ T cells from blood, cultured in vitro. The CDR3 region is CATSDPRLSRTGELFF. The CDR3 DNA sequence: TGTGCCACCAGTGACCCCCGTCTATCTCGGACCGGGGAGCTGTTTTTT.